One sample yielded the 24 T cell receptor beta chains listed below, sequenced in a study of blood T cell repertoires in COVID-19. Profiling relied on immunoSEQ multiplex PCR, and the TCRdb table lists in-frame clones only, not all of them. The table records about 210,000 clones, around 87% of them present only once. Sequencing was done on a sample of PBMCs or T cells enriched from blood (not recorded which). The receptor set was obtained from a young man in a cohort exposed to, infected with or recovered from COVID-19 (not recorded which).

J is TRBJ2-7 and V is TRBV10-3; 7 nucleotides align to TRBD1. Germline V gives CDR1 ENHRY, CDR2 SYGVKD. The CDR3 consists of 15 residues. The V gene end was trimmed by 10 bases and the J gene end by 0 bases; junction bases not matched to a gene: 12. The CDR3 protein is CATRATGASSYEQYF. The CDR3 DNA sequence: TGTGCCACGAGGGCAACAGGGGCTTCCTCCTACGAGCAGTACTTC.

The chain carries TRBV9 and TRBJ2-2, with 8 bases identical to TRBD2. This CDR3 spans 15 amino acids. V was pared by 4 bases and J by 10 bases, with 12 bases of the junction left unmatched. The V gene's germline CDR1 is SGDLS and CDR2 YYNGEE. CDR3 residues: CASSPRTSPRLELFF. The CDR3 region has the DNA TGTGCCAGCAGCCCCAGGACTAGCCCTCGTTTGGAGCTGTTTTTT.

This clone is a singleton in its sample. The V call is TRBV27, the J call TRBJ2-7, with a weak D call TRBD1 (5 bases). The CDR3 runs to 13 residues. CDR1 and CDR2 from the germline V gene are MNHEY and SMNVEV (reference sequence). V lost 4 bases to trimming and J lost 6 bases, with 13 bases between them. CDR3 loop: CASSSSGQFEQYF. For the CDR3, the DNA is TGTGCCAGCAGTTCCTCCGGACAATTCGAGCAGTACTTC.

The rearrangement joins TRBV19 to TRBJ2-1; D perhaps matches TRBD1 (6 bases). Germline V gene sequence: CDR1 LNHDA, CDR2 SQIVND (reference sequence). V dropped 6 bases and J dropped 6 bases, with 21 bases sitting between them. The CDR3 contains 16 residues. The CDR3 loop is CASSHARHRVGNEQFF. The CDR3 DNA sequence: TGTGCCAGTAGCCACGCCCGACACAGGGTGGGCAATGAGCAGTTCTTC.

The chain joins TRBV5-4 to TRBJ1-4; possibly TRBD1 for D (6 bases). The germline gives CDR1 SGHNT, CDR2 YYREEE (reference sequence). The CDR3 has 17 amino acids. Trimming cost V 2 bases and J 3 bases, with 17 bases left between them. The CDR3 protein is CASSFGGPRGPNEKLFF. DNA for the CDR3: TGTGCCAGCAGCTTTGGAGGTCCCAGGGGCCCTAATGAAAAACTGTTTTTT.

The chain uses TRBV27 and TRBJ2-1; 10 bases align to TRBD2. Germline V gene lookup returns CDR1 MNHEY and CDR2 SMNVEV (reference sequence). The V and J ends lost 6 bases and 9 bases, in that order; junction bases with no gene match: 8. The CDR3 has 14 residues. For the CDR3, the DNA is TGTGCCAGCAGCACCAGCGGGAGGGCCGGTGAGCAGTTCTTC. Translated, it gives CASSTSGRAGEQFF.

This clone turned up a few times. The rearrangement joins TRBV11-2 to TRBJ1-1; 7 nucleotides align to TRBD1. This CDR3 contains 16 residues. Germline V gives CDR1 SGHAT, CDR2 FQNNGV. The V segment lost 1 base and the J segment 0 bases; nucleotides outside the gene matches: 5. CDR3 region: CASSLVGTVLNTEAFF. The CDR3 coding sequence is TGTGCCAGCAGCTTAGTTGGGACAGTTTTGAACACTGAAGCTTTCTTT.

CDR3 residues: CASSYDRGRTGELFF. The CDR3 region has the DNA TGTGCCAGCAGTTACGACAGGGGGCGAACCGGGGAGCTGTTTTTT. The chain has TRBV6-5 and TRBJ2-2, with 10 bases identical to TRBD1. This CDR3 comprises 15 residues. The trim removed 2 bases at V and 5 bases at J, leaving 2 bases unmatched. Germline V gene lookup returns CDR1 MNHEY and CDR2 SVGAGI.

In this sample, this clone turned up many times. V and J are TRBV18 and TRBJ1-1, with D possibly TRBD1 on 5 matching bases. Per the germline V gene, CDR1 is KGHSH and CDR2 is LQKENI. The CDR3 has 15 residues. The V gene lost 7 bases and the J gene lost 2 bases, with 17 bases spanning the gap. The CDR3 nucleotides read TGTGCCAGCTTTAACTGGGGCAGTGTTAACACTGAAGCTTTCTTT. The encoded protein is CASFNWGSVNTEAFF.

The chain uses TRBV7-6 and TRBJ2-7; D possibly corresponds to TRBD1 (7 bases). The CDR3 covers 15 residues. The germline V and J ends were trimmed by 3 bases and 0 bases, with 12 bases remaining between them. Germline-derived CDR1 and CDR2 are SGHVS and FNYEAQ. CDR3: CASSLEGQPSYEQYF. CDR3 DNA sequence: TGTGCCAGCAGCTTGGAGGGACAGCCCTCCTACGAGCAGTACTTC.

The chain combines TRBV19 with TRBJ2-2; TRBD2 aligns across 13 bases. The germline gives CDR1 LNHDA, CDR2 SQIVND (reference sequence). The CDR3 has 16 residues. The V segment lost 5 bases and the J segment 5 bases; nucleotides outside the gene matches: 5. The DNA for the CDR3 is TGTGCCAGTAGTTTCGGGACTAGCGGGGTAACCGGGGAGCTGTTTTTT. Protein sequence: CASSFGTSGVTGELFF.

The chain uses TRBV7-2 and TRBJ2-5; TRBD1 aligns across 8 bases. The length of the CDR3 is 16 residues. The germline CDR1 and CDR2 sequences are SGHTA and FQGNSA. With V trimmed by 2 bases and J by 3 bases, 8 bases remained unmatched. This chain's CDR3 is CASSLLWPDREETQYF. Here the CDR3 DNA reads TGTGCCAGCAGCTTACTTTGGCCGGACAGGGAAGAGACCCAGTACTTC.

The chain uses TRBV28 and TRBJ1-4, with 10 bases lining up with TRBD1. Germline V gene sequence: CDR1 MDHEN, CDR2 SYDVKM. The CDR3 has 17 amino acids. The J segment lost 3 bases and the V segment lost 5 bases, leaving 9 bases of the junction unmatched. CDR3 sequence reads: CASSTPGQGKANEKLFF. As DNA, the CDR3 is TGTGCCAGCAGTACTCCGGGACAGGGGAAGGCTAATGAAAAACTGTTTTTT.

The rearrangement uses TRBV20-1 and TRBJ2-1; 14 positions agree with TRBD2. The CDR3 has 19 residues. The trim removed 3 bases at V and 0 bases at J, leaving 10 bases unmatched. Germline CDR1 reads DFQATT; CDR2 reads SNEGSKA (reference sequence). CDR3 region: CSASAVTGTSGSSYNEQFF. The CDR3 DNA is TGCAGTGCTAGTGCGGTTACCGGGACTAGCGGGAGCTCCTACAATGAGCAGTTCTTC.

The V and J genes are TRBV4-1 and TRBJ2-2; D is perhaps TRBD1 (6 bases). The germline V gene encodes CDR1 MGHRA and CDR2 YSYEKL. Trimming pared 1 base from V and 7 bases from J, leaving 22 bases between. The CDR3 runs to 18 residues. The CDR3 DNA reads TGCGCCAGCAGCCAAGGAGCGCGACAGGCGAGGGCTCGCGGGGAGCTGTTTTTT. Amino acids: CASSQGARQARARGELFF.

The CDR3 DNA is TGTGCCAGCAGCCTTAGCGGGAGGCCAGAGGATACGCAGTATTTT. Encoded protein: CASSLSGRPEDTQYF. This sequence joins TRBV3-1 (or the pseudogene TRBV3-2) and TRBJ2-3, with 10 bases that match TRBD2. The trim removed 4 bases at V and 6 bases at J, leaving 7 bases unmatched. CDR1 is LGHDT, CDR2 YNNKEL, per germline (reference sequence). This CDR3 region has 15 residues.

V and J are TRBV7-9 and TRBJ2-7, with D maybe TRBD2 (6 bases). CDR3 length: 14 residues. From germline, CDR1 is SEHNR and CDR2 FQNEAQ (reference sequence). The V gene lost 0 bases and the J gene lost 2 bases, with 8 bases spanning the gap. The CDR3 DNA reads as TGTGCCAGCAGCTTAGCGGAGGGAACCTACGAGCAGTACTTC. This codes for CASSLAEGTYEQYF.

The chain's CDR3 is CASSLNQGTEAFF. CDR3 sequence (DNA): TGTGCCAGCAGTCTTAACCAGGGGACTGAAGCTTTCTTT. V usage is TRBV11-2 and J usage is TRBJ1-1; possible D gene TRBD1, 6 bases. Germline V gene sequence: CDR1 SGHAT, CDR2 FQNNGV. V was pared by 6 bases and J by 5 bases, with 13 bases between. This CDR3 region has 13 residues.

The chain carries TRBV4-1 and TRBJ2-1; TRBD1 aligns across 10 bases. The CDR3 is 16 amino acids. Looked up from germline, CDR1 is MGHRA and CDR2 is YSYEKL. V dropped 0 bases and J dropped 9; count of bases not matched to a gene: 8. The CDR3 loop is CASSQDPGQGHGEQFF. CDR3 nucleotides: TGCGCCAGCAGCCAAGATCCGGGACAGGGGCACGGTGAGCAGTTCTTC.

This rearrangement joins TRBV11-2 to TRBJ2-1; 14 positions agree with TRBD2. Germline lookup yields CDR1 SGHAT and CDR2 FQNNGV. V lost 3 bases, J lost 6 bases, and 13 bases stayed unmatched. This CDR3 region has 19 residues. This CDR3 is CASSFSYLGLAGVVNEQFF. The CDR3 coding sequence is TGTGCCAGCAGCTTTAGTTATTTGGGACTAGCGGGAGTTGTCAATGAGCAGTTCTTC.

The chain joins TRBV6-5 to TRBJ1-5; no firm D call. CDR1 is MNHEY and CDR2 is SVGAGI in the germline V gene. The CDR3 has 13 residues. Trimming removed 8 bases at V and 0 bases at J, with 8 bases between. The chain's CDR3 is CASPIPSNQPQHF. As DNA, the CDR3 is TGTGCCAGCCCTATCCCTAGCAATCAGCCCCAGCATTTT.

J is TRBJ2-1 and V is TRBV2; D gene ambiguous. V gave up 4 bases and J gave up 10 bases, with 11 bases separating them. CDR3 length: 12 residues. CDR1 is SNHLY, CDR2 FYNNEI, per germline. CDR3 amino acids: CASSGLSGEQFF. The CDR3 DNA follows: TGTGCCAGCAGTGGGCTCTCCGGGGAGCAGTTCTTC.

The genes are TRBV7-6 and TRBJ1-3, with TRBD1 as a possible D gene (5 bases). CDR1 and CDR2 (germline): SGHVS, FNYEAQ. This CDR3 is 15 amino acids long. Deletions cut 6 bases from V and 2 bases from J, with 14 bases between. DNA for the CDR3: TGTGCCAGCAGTCGGGACTTGCCCCCTGGAAACACCATATATTTT. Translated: CASSRDLPPGNTIYF.

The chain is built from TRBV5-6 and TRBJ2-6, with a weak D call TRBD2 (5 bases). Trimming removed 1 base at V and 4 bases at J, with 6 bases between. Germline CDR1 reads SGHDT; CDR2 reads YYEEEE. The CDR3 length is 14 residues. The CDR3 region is CASSLIAGANVLTF. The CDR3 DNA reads TGTGCCAGCAGCTTGATAGCGGGGGCCAACGTCCTGACTTTC.